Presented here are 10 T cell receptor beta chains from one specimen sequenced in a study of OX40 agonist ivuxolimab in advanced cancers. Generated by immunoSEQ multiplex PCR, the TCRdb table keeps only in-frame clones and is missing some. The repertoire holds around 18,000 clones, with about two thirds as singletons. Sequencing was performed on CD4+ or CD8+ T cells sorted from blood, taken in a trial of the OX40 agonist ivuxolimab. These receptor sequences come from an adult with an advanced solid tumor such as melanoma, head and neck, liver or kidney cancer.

The CDR3 DNA is TGTGCCACCAGCAGAACCGGGGGATTCGACGAGCAGTACTTC. It yields the protein CATSRTGGFDEQYF. V gene TRBV15 combines with J gene TRBJ2-5; D may be TRBD2 (6 bases). The J call may be incorrect, as the DNA end agrees better with TRBJ2-7. The CDR3 covers 14 residues. Germline-derived CDR1 and CDR2 are LNHNV and YYDKDF (reference sequence).

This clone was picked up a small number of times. In DNA, the CDR3 is TGTGCCAGCAGTTTAGCCTCGGACTCTTCCTACGAGCAGTACTTC. It translates to CASSLASDSSYEQYF. The chain employs TRBV28 and TRBJ2-7; D is possibly TRBD2 (5 bases). The CDR3 runs 15 residues. The germline V and J ends were trimmed by 2 bases and 1 base, with 12 bases remaining between them. Per germline, CDR1 MDHEN and CDR2 SYDVKM.

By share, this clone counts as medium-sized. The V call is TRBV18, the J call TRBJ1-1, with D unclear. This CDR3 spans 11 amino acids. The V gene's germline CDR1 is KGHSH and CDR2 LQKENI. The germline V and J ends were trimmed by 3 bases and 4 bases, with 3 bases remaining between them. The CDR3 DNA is TGTGCCAGCTCACCGGGCACTGAAGCTTTCTTT. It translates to CASSPGTEAFF.

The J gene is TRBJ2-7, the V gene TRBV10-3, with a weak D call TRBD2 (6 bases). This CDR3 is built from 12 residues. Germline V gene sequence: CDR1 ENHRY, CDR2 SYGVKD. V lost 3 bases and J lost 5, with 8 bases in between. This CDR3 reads CAISEPGDEQYF. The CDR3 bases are TGTGCCATCAGTGAACCGGGGGACGAGCAGTACTTC.

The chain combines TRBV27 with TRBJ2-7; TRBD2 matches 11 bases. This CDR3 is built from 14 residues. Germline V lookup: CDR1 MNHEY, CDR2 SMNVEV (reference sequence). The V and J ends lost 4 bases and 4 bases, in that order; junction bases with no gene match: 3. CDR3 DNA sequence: TGTGCCAGCAGTTCTAGCGGGAGGAAGTACGAGCAGTACTTC. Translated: CASSSSGRKYEQYF.

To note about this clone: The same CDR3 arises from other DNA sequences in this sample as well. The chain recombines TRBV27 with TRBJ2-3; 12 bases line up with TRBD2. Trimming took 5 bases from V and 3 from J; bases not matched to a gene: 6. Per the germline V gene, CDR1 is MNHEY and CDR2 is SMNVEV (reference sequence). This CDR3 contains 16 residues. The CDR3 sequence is CASSPRLAGVTDTQYF. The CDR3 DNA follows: TGTGCCAGCAGTCCCCGACTAGCGGGAGTAACAGATACGCAGTATTTT.

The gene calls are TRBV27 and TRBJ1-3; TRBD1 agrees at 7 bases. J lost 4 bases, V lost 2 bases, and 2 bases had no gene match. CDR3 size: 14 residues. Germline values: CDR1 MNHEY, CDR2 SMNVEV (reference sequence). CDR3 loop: CASSLGTAGNTIYF. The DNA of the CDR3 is TGTGCCAGCAGTTTAGGGACAGCCGGAAACACCATATATTTT.

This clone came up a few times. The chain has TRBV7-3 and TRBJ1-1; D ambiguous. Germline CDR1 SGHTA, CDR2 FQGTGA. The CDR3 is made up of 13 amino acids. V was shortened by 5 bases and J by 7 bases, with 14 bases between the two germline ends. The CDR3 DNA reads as TGTGCCAGCAGCCCACCGCCGGGCCTTGAAGCTTTCTTT. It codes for CASSPPPGLEAFF.

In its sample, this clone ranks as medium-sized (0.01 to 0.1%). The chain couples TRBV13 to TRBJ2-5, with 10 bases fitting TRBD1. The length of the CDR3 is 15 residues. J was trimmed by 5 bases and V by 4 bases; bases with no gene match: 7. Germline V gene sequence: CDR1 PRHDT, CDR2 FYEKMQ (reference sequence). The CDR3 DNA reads TGTGCCAGCAGCTCGACAGGGGGCAAGGAGGAGACCCAGTACTTC. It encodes CASSSTGGKEETQYF.

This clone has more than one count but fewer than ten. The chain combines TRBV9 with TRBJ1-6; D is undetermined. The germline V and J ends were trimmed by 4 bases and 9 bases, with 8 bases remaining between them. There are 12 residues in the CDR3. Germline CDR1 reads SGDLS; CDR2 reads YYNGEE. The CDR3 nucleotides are TGTGCCAGCAGCATCCCGGGTTCACCCCTCCACTTT. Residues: CASSIPGSPLHF.